This TCR beta chain was observed in a study of blood T cells in healthy people across ages. Together with a sample-barcoded 5' primer, a J-beta primer mix was included in a second PCR lasting about 7 to 12 cycles. Template switching added a 12-random-nucleotide identifier to every cDNA molecule. TCRdb re-analysed the 5' RACE reads in MiXCR, keeping a single row per CDR3 protein. Among 550,000 to 750,000 distinct CDR3 sequences listed, around a fifth were seen once. Roughly 10 milliliters was the volume of peripheral blood drawn from each donor. On this clonotype: Its antigen is unknown.

Findings and limits, study-wide: Older age coincided with a roughly linear decline in TCR beta diversity per million T cells. Long-lived donors carried more naive CD4+ cells and greater diversity than aged donors.

The CDR3 is 18 residues long. The V segment lost 3 bases and the J segment 1 base; nucleotides outside the gene matches: 15. Looked up from germline, CDR1 is DFQATT and CDR2 is SNEGSKA (reference sequence). Material: blood. This chain uses TRBV20-1 with TRBJ2-1, with TRBD2 identical over 7 bases. This sequence was found in a man aged 70-80 years in good health. The CDR3 protein is CSASGYRGGLSSYNEQFF. The CDR3 nucleotides read TGCAGTGCTAGCGGGTATAGGGGAGGGCTTAGTTCCTACAATGAGCAGTTCTTC.